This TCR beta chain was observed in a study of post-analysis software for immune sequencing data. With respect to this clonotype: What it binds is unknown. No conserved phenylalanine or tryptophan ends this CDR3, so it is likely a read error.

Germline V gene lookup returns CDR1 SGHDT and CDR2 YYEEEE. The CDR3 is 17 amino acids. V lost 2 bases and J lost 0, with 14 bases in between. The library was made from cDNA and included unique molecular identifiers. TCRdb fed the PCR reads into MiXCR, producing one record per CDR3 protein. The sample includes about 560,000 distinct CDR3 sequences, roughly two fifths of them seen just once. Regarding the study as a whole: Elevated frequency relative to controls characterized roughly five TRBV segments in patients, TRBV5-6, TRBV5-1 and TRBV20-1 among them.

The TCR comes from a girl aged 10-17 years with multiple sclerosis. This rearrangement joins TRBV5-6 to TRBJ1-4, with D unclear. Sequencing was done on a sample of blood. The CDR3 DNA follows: TGTGCCAGCAGCTTTAAGTTTGATACAACAACTAATGAAAAACTGTTTTTG. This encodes CASSFKFDTTTNEKLFL.